Included here is one TCR beta chain sequence, with context. As yet, its antigen is unknown. Trimming cost V 4 bases and J 5 bases, with 15 bases left between them. Per germline, CDR1 KGHDR and CDR2 SFDVKD. CDR3 length: 15 amino acids. This record comes from a study of T cell responses to AZD1222 COVID-19 vaccine. Study conclusions and caveats: Scientists sampled the repertoires only once the peak T cell response had passed. Nearly half of spike-specific TCRs reportedly go after variant regions that carry no mutations. Females outnumbered males among donors, who were mostly white British; clonal diversity was possibly underestimated. The breadth and depth of Spike-specific TCRs increased once two AZD1222 doses had been given.

Method: immunoSEQ multiplex PCR; TCRdb's copy keeps in-frame clones and lacks some. The sample yields some 180,000 clones, approximately 92% seen once. The chain recombines TRBV24-1 with TRBJ2-3; either TRBD1 or TRBD2 may supply D (6 bases each). Specimen: peripheral blood, collected on day 0 of AZD1222 vaccination. The source is an adult in good health. The DNA for the CDR3 is TGTGCCACCAGTGACGGGGGCCTTTTGGGAGATACGCAGTATTTT. This gives the protein CATSDGGLLGDTQYF.